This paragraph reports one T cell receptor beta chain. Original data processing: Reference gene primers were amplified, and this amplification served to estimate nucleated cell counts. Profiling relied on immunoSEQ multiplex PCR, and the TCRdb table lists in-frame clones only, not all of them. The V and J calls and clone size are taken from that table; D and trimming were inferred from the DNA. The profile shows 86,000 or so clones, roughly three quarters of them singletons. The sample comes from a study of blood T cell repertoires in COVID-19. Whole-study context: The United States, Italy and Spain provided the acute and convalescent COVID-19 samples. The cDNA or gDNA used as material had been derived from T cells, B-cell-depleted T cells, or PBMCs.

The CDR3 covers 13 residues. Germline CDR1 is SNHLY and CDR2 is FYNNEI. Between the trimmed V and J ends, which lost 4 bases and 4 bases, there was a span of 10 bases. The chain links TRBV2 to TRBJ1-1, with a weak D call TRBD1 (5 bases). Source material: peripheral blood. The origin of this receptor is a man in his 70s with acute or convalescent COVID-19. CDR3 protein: CASSGTRGTEAFF. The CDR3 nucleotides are TGTGCCAGCAGTGGGACAAGGGGCACTGAAGCTTTCTTT.